A selection of T cell receptor beta chains follows, all from one sample in a study of post-analysis software for immune sequencing data. TCRdb called the PCR reads again in MiXCR, with one record for every CDR3 protein. The sample contains 600,000 to 700,000 distinct CDR3 sequences, 55% to 60% of which appear only once. The sequenced sample was blood. The source is a girl between 2 and 10 years old with multiple sclerosis. CDR3s include the opening cysteine and the closing phenylalanine or tryptophan. Each record gives: CDR3 length, D gene, clone size, J gene, V gene, CDR3 DNA, CDR3 protein. The D gene is left open where the match is weak. Expanded clones are given a class, and other clones once, few, many or no size at all.

length: 14; D: .; size: few; J: TRBJ2-7; V: TRBV2; DNA: TGTGCCAGCAGTGAGATGGGGGTGGGCTACGAGCAGTACTTC; CDR3: CASSEMGVGYEQYF
length: 16; D: .; size: .; J: TRBJ2-1; V: TRBV5-1; DNA: TGCGCCAGCAGCTTGACGGGACTCATCTCCTACAATGAGCAGTTCTTC; CDR3: CASSLTGLISYNEQFF
length: 18; D: TRBD2; size: .; J: TRBJ2-1; V: TRBV7-2; DNA: TGTGCCAGCAGCTCCAGCAGACTAGCGGGGGGGCATCAAAATGAGCAGTTCTTC; CDR3: CASSSSRLAGGHQNEQFF
length: 14; D: TRBD2; size: .; J: TRBJ2-7; V: TRBV5-1; DNA: TGCGCCAGCAGCATAAGCGGGAGTGCGGACGAGCAGTACTTC; CDR3: CASSISGSADEQYF
length: 14; D: .; size: .; J: TRBJ1-6; V: TRBV7-2; DNA: TGTGCCAGCAGCTTAGAAGGGTTGGATTCACCCCTCCACTTT; CDR3: CASSLEGLDSPLHF
length: 15; D: .; size: .; J: TRBJ1-5; V: TRBV6-6; DNA: TGTGCCAGCAGTAGGTGGGATGGGGGCAATCAGCCCCAGCATTTT; CDR3: CASSRWDGGNQPQHF
length: 24; D: .; size: .; J: TRBJ1-2; V: TRBV12-3/TRBV12-4; DNA: .; CDR3: CASSFGPYQETQYFGPGTRSGYTF
length: 16; D: .; size: once; J: TRBJ2-1; V: TRBV6-5; DNA: TGTGCCGGCAGGGCTGCTAGCGTGAGCTCCTACAATGAGCAGTTCTTC; CDR3: CAGRAASVSSYNEQFF
length: 16; D: .; size: .; J: TRBJ1-4; V: TRBV4-3; DNA: TGCGCCAGCAGCCAAGATCTCGAGCCCACTAATGAAAAACTGTTTTTT; CDR3: CASSQDLEPTNEKLFF
length: 13; D: .; size: .; J: TRBJ2-2; V: TRBV10-3; DNA: TGTGCCATATTGGGCAGTAACACCGGGGAGCTGTTTTTT; CDR3: CAILGSNTGELFF
length: 13; D: .; size: .; J: TRBJ2-7; V: TRBV30; DNA: TGTGCCTGGAGCCGCAGGAGCTCCTACGAGCAGTACTTC; CDR3: CAWSRRSSYEQYF
length: 12; D: .; size: .; J: TRBJ2-2; V: TRBV6-5; DNA: TGTGCCAGTAGGTCCGCGTCCGGGGAGCTGTTTTTT; CDR3: CASRSASGELFF
length: 15; D: .; size: .; J: TRBJ1-6; V: TRBV7-9; DNA: TGTGCCAGCAGCTCGAACAGGGAGCCTAATTCACCCCTCCACTTT; CDR3: CASSSNREPNSPLHF
length: 15; D: .; size: .; J: TRBJ2-3; V: TRBV12-3/TRBV12-4; DNA: TGTGCCAGCAGTTTACTGAGGGGGGCCACAGATACGCAGTATTTT; CDR3: CASSLLRGATDTQYF
length: 15; D: .; size: .; J: TRBJ1-5; V: TRBV19; DNA: TGTGCCAGTAGTATCGGACAGTCGGTTAAGCAGCCCCAGCATTTT; CDR3: CASSIGQSVKQPQHF